This T cell receptor beta chain was observed in a study of CD8 T cells in Susac syndrome. An input of 0.5 to 1 ug of RNA was subjected to reverse transcription using random hexamers. TCRdb re-called the immunoSEQ multiplex PCR reads with MiXCR, one entry per CDR3 protein. The sample shows about 300,000 distinct CDR3 sequences, approximately 85% of them seen only once. CDR1 and CDR2 (germline): MNHEY, SVGEGT. The CDR3 loop spans 14 amino acids. The V segment lost 4 bases and the J segment 2 bases; nucleotides outside the gene matches: 2. The sample consisted of CD8+ T cells from PBMCs. The clonotype originates from a human donor with multiple sclerosis. The chain carries TRBV6-2 or TRBV6-3 and TRBJ2-1; 7 bases agree with TRBD1. This CDR3 reads CASSSTGAYNEQFF. CDR3 bases: TGTGCCAGCAGTTCTACAGGGGCCTACAATGAGCAGTTCTTC.